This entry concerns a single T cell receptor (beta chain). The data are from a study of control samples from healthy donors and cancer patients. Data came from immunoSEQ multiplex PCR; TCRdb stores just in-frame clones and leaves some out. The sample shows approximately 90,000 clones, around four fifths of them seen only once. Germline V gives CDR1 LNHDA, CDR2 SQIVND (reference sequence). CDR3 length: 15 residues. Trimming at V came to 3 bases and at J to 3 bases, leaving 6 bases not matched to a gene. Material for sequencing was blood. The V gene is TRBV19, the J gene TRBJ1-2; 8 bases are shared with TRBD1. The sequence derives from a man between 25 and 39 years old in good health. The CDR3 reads CASSMLQQGDYGYTF. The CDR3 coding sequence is TGTGCCAGTAGTATGCTCCAACAGGGGGACTATGGCTACACCTTC.